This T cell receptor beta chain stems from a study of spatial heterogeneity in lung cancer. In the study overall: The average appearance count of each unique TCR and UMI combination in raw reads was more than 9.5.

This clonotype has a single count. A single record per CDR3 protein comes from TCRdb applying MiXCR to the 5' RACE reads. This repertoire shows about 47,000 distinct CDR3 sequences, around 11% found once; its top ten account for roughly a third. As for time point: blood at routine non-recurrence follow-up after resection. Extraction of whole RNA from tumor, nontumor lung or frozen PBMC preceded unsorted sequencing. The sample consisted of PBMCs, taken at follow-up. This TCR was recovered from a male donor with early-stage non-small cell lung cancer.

CDR3 nucleotides: TGTGCCAGCAGCTTGAAGGCAGGGGCATACAATGAGCAGTTCTTC. Translation gives CASSLKAGAYNEQFF. The rearrangement uses TRBV5-4 and TRBJ2-1; weak D call: TRBD1 (6 bases). V shed 1 base and J shed 4 bases, with 12 bases lying between them. This CDR3 has 15 residues. Germline CDR1 and CDR2: SGHNT and YYREEE (reference sequence).